This T cell receptor beta chain was retrieved from a study of cytomegalovirus exposure and HLA in healthy donors (dated by TCRdb to about 2017). Describing the broader study: An earlier analysis of some 600 of the donors reported about 280 Gb of sequence data and 117 million unique TCR beta sequences obtained from roughly 180 million T cells. An early release that covered approximately 600 HLA-typed donors contained approximately 300 gigabases of sequencing data and tens of millions of unique TCR sequences. Of the 350 to 450 genotyped donors, 65% to 90% fell in the genetic ancestry cluster associated with self-reported Caucasian donors. The aim of the study was to test whether cataloging public T cell receptors could identify signatures of past pathogen exposure. The study used immunosequencing to profile the T cell repertoires of several hundred subjects and linked those repertoires to cytomegalovirus serostatus. Besides the first cohort of roughly 640 subjects, a separate validation cohort made up of over 100 different subjects was used. The study combined high-throughput TCR immunosequencing, statistical association of individual TCRs with disease status, and machine learning to predict cytomegalovirus infection status. A later analysis re-analyzed previously published TCR beta repertoires from 500 to 700 donors and added high-resolution HLA genotyping to study TCR occurrence patterns. Rather than drawing on any new phenotypic data, the later analysis identified candidate immune exposures from TCR beta sequences and the way those sequences occurred across donors. In an earlier analysis of roughly 540 of the donors, high-throughput TCR beta sequencing was used to judge whether each TCR beta V gene segment behaved as functional or pseudogenic. Donor age, sex, ethnicity and CMV serostatus were compiled alongside the repertoire data. Genome-wide SNP genotypes for about three fifths of the roughly 670 donors were used in a later genetic analysis, which treated that subset as a discovery cohort. All discovery cohort repertoires had been generated using a single sequencing platform. Both class I and class II loci were covered by HLA typing, at four-digit resolution. Typing coverage differed by locus: A, B, C, DRB1 and DQB1 were typed in about 629-630 donors, DQA1 in approximately 520, DPA1 in approximately 610, and DPB1 in approximately 450. Roughly five DR-DQ haplotypes were handled as single units for association and clustering, since linkage in the cohort was strong. Among 300 to 450 genotyped donors of the cohort, an average of approximately 230,000 unique TCR beta nucleotide sequences were sequenced per donor, around 20% of them non-productive. General study outcomes and caveats: Specific HLA alleles were associated with roughly 17,000 TCR beta sequences at a false discovery rate of 0.05 in a later analysis. For the cohort, immune exposure information was limited to CMV serostatus. A cluster of highly shared sequence variants was judged likely to represent a technical artifact of the sequencing pipeline. The authors suggested that the approach could potentially be generalized to other disease states and immunological phenotypes. A later analysis found that HLA-associated TCR beta chains were more clonally expanded and had lower generation probabilities than equally common non-associated chains. Strong co-occurrence of HLA alleles, especially DR and DQ, made assigning TCR associations to individual alleles difficult. Correlated functional status among segregating V segments might be attributable to linkage disequilibrium, but an unknown experimental factor could not be ruled out. The cohort was sequenced for TCR beta chains only, and without alpha or paired-chain data the features that could be detected were limited. Over 15 rarely observed V segments, including chromosome 9 orphons, were excluded from the earlier analysis of about 600 of the donors because counts were too low. In a later analysis, several top co-occurrence clusters were reported to appear linked to parvovirus B19, influenza, CMV and Epstein-Barr virus. A later analysis found that most CMV-associated TCR beta chains appeared HLA-restricted, with HLA associations seemingly driven largely by CMV exposure. A few of the identified cytomegalovirus-associated TCR beta chains were confirmed in vitro to be specific for cytomegalovirus antigens. According to a later genetic analysis, donors in an Asian-associated ancestry cluster had fewer N-insertions in productive TCRs than the approximately 710-donor mean. Roughly uniform sequencing depth across donors was assumed in presence/absence analyses, although this assumption may not hold. In both the original and validation cohorts, the classifier was reported to diagnose cytomegalovirus status with high specificity and sensitivity. The 87-base-pair reads could not distinguish some IMGT-functional V segments, including TRBV6-2 and TRBV6-3, so those segments were excluded. Across donors, most TCR sequences were observed very rarely, whereas some public TCRs were present in many individuals. A further reported finding was that TCR beta sequences accurately predicted the HLA-A and HLA-B alleles for most subjects in the first cohort. In the study, 150 to 200 TCR beta chains were listed as associated with cytomegalovirus. According to a later analysis, TCR association rates differed among HLA loci, with DRB1 alleles showing the most associated TCRs and HLA-C alleles showing the fewest. Because HLA typing was unavailable for some donors at each locus, only the typed subset was used in association tests. V-gene and J-gene trimming of TCR beta chains was associated with a missense DCLRE1C variant in a later genetic analysis, and the association was replicated in an independent cohort. In an earlier analysis of some 500 of the donors, most TCR beta V segments appeared in productive rearrangements about 87% or about 30% of the time, broadly matching IMGT annotations.

Library method: the immunoSEQ multiplex PCR assay. For the multiplex PCR, a mixture combining 60 forward primers for TCR Vbeta segments and 13 reverse primers for TCR Jbeta segments was used. The CDR3 region of rearranged TCR beta genes was amplified from genomic DNA with a multiplex PCR assay. The Illumina HiSeq System was used to sequence the amplified TCR beta libraries as 87-base-pair reads. The source study handled its data this way. A later analysis counted about 80 million unique TCR beta chains across the 550 to 750 repertoires, and 10 million to 12 million of these chains were shared by at least two donors. A nearest-neighbor algorithm error-corrected the raw reads and collapsed the reads into unique sequences, merging closely related sequences to remove PCR and sequencing errors. To assign V, D and J gene segments, CDR3 sequences were aligned to IMGT reference sequences. For a sequence to be retained, a match of at least six nucleotides to both a V gene segment and a J gene segment was required. A rearrangement was called productive if the CDR3 had no stop codons and remained in frame with V and J, and every other rearrangement was called non-productive. CDR3 was defined according to IMGT convention as the region running from the second conserved V-encoded cysteine to the conserved J-encoded phenylalanine. In an earlier analysis of approximately 500 of the donors, sequences lacking an unambiguous match to a single V gene segment were excluded. An earlier analysis of under 750 of the donors called V segments functional above 56.7% productive rearrangements and segregating when the between-donor standard deviation exceeded 5%. To diagnose cytomegalovirus status from the catalog of TCR beta chain sequences, a statistical classification framework was built. V and J gene assignment, in a later analysis, came from comparing TCR nucleotide sequences with IMGT/GENE-DB human TR gene sequences. The TCRdist pipeline was used in a later analysis to assign CDR3 sequences and most-parsimonious VDJ recombination scenarios. In a later analysis, every TCR beta chain was defined by the combination of its CDR3 amino acid sequence and its V-gene family, and reads without a unique V-gene family were dropped. A later analysis removed roughly 590 highly shared, low-generation-probability nucleotide sequences to deal with suspected cross-contamination and a sequencing artifact. For each public chain, a later analysis derived a clonal expansion index from normalized ranks of inferred template counts within each repertoire. A later analysis computed generation probabilities with a VDJ recombination model fitted to out-of-frame rearrangements, and checked the results against IGoR. A later analysis scored TCR-TCR, TCR-HLA and TCR-CMV co-occurrence with hypergeometric tests, applying a repertoire-size bias correction to TCR pairs. To estimate false discovery rates, a later analysis permuted the HLA or CMV assignments 20 times. In a later analysis, co-occurring TCRs were grouped with DBSCAN, and TCRdist sequence similarity was added when clustering was performed within HLA-allele-positive subsets. Repertoires with fewer than 30,000 or more than 120,000 public chains were left out of co-occurrence clustering, as were several repertoires with anomalous nucleotide sharing. TCRdb carries this immuneACCESS record with in-frame sequences only. Its versions omit some clonotypes, under half of them owing to an unresolved V gene in the studies checked, with the rest unexplained. The V and J calls and clone size are taken from that table; D and trimming were inferred from the DNA. In all, the sample holds around 100,000 clones, and approximately 77% of those were seen once. The top ten hold about 14% of the sample.

Details on this clone: Which antigen it targets is not known. Base qualities are missing; no much larger clone stands one base away.

The cohort was made up of 666 healthy bone marrow donors. At the time of sampling, every cohort member was nominally healthy, though immune exposures that went unrecorded were likely present. The donor tested CMV seropositive and was one of the 289 seropositive cohort members. A peripheral blood sample was collected from each donor, and TCR beta sequencing was performed on peripheral blood mononuclear cells. The Qiagen DNeasy Blood Extraction Kit was used to extract genomic DNA from the blood cell samples. Taken from cysteine to phenylalanine, the CDR3 has 17 residues. Only the CDR3 DNA is retained, 51 bases long and in frame from the first base. Based on the germline V gene (reference sequence), the CDR1 and CDR2 sequences are MNHEY and SMNVEV. V sheds 2 bases and J sheds 5 bases, leaving 20 bases between their ends.

The clonotype was recovered from a male donor in good health and CMV-seropositive. The chain uses TRBV27 and TRBJ2-3; TRBD1 is perhaps the D gene, given 6 matching bases. The sequenced material came from PBMCs. The bases are TGTGCCAGCAGTTTACTTTCACCGGCAGGGGTAATAGATACGCAGTATTTT. Its protein is CASSLLSPAGVIDTQYF.